The 30 T cell receptor beta chains given below trace back to one sample, sequenced in a study of T cell changes during pregnancy in multiple sclerosis. Produced via immunoSEQ multiplex PCR; TCRdb's table is partial and in-frame only. The sample shows 90,000 to 100,000 clones, more than 90% of them seen only once. Sequenced here: peripheral blood, sampled in the first trimester of pregnancy. All receptors come from a female donor with multiple sclerosis, enrolled in a pregnancy study.

The rearrangement uses TRBV6-5 and TRBJ2-7, with TRBD1 identical over 7 bases. Trimming cost V 6 bases and J 6 bases; bases outside gene matches: 8. The CDR3 consists of 13 residues. Germline V gene lookup returns CDR1 MNHEY and CDR2 SVGAGI. The CDR3 sequence: CASRRDSFFEQYF. The CDR3 DNA reads TGTGCCAGCAGACGGGACAGCTTTTTCGAGCAGTACTTC.

The gene calls are TRBV27 and TRBJ1-5; D perhaps matches TRBD1 (5 bases). The germline V gene encodes CDR1 MNHEY and CDR2 SMNVEV (reference sequence). Trimming pared 5 bases from V and 1 base from J, leaving 12 bases between. The CDR3 contains 15 residues. CDR3 protein: CASSPRYRSNQPQHF. The CDR3 DNA reads as TGTGCCAGCAGTCCACGATACAGGAGCAATCAGCCCCAGCATTTT.

The chain links TRBV2 to TRBJ1-5, with D hard to call. There are 13 residues in the CDR3. V was trimmed by 4 bases and J by 6 bases, leaving 10 bases between them. From germline, CDR1 is SNHLY and CDR2 FYNNEI. This CDR3 reads CASSGHSIQPQHF. The CDR3 DNA is TGTGCCAGCAGTGGTCATAGTATTCAGCCCCAGCATTTT.

The chain carries TRBV5-8 and TRBJ1-3; D might be TRBD1 (6 bases). The CDR3 has 15 residues. Germline values: CDR1 SGHTS, CDR2 YDEGEE. V lost 2 bases and J 7 bases, leaving 16 bases between the germline ends. CDR3 sequence: CASSFRTASGNTIYF. The CDR3 coding sequence is TGTGCCAGCAGCTTCCGGACAGCGAGTGGTAACACCATATATTTT.

This rearrangement joins TRBV7-9 to TRBJ1-1; 8 bases align to TRBD1. CDR1 is SEHNR, CDR2 FQNEAQ, per germline (reference sequence). V shed 4 bases, J shed 4 bases, and the junction held 8 bases outside the gene matches. The CDR3 loop spans 15 amino acids. CDR3 protein: CASSSNRDRFTEAFF. CDR3 DNA sequence: TGTGCCAGCAGCTCCAATCGGGACAGGTTCACTGAAGCTTTCTTT.

The chain uses TRBV16 and TRBJ1-1; no clear D gene. The germline V gene has CDR1 KGHSY and CDR2 FQNENV. The germline V and J ends were trimmed by 3 bases and 2 bases, with 7 bases remaining between them. The CDR3 contains 13 residues. CDR3 sequence (DNA): TGTGCCAGCAGCCAGCAGATTAACACTGAAGCTTTCTTT. Protein product: CASSQQINTEAFF.

The chain recombines TRBV11-2 with TRBJ2-2; perhaps TRBD2 as D (5 bases). Germline CDR1 reads SGHAT; CDR2 reads FQNNGV. Trimming stripped 1 base from V and 0 bases from J, with 9 bases between. The CDR3 sequence is 16 residues long. The CDR3 reads CASSLVTGANTGELFF. The CDR3 region has the DNA TGTGCCAGCAGCTTAGTTACCGGGGCGAACACCGGGGAGCTGTTTTTT.

This chain uses TRBV13 with TRBJ2-1; 9 nucleotides line up with TRBD2. Losses at the gene ends were 2 bases for V and 6 bases for J; bases not matched to a gene: 14. The CDR3 covers 18 residues. Germline lookup yields CDR1 PRHDT and CDR2 FYEKMQ (reference sequence). The CDR3 sequence is CASSLRFAGGAPINEQFF. CDR3 DNA: TGTGCCAGCAGCTTAAGGTTTGCGGGAGGGGCTCCTATCAATGAGCAGTTCTTC.

The chain couples TRBV7-3 to TRBJ2-4, with 10 bases aligning to TRBD2. Per germline, CDR1 SGHTA and CDR2 FQGTGA. The CDR3 covers 16 residues. Losses at the gene ends were 0 bases for V and 8 bases for J; bases not matched to a gene: 7. CDR3: CASSLTASGGGDIQYF. CDR3 DNA: TGTGCCAGCAGCTTAACGGCTAGCGGGGGAGGGGACATTCAGTACTTC.

The V and J genes are TRBV11-2 and TRBJ2-2; TRBD1 aligns across 7 bases. Germline CDR1 and CDR2: SGHAT and FQNNGV. V shed 4 bases, J shed 0 bases, and the junction held 5 bases outside the gene matches. This CDR3 has 16 residues. In nucleotides, the CDR3 is TGTGCCAGCAGCTCGACAGGGCAATCGAACACCGGGGAGCTGTTTTTT. This codes for CASSSTGQSNTGELFF.

The chain joins TRBV18 to TRBJ2-2; TRBD1 agrees at 7 bases. The CDR3 has 13 residues. Germline CDR1 reads KGHSH; CDR2 reads LQKENI. The trim removed 2 bases at V and 6 bases at J, leaving 0 bases unmatched. CDR3 sequence: CASSPGTAGELFF. CDR3 in DNA: TGTGCCAGCTCACCAGGGACAGCCGGGGAGCTGTTTTTT.

The V call is TRBV27, the J call TRBJ1-5, with D possibly TRBD1 on 5 matching bases. Deletions cut 4 bases from V and 5 bases from J, with 15 bases between. Germline CDR1 MNHEY, CDR2 SMNVEV (reference sequence). The CDR3 is 15 residues long. CDR3 DNA: TGTGCCAGCAGTTGGGGCAGACCTGAAGATCAGCCCCAGCATTTT. Protein sequence: CASSWGRPEDQPQHF.

J is TRBJ1-5 and V is TRBV6-6, with D hard to call. The CDR3 runs to 13 residues. V was clipped by 8 bases and J by 3 bases, with 11 bases between them. Germline V CDR1 and CDR2: MNHNY, SVGAGI (reference sequence). The CDR3 loop reads CASGQKNNQPQHF. As DNA, the CDR3 is TGTGCCAGCGGGCAGAAAAACAATCAGCCCCAGCATTTT.

CDR3 sequence: CASSTPGGGDNEQFF. The DNA for the CDR3 is TGTGCCAGCAGTACACCCGGGGGGGGAGACAATGAGCAGTTCTTC. The chain has TRBV28 and TRBJ2-1, with 8 bases fitting TRBD2. The CDR3 length is 15 residues. The germline V gene has CDR1 MDHEN and CDR2 SYDVKM. The V segment lost 5 bases and the J segment 5 bases; nucleotides outside the gene matches: 8.

The chain recombines TRBV27 with TRBJ1-1; TRBD1 is a possible D gene (6 bases). Germline V gene data show CDR1 as MNHEY and CDR2 as SMNVEV (reference sequence). The CDR3 sequence is 12 residues long. Trimming pared 6 bases from V and 4 bases from J, leaving 9 bases between. This chain's CDR3 is CASSTGSTEAFF. CDR3 DNA sequence: TGTGCCAGCAGCACAGGGAGCACTGAAGCTTTCTTT.

The chain carries TRBV4-3 and TRBJ2-7; the D is unclear. The CDR3 totals 13 residues. Germline-derived CDR1 and CDR2 are LGHNA and YSLEER. The V end was cut by 0 bases, the J end by 2 bases, with 5 bases between. The CDR3 DNA reads as TGCGCCAGCAGCCAAGACAGAACCTACGAGCAGTACTTC. Amino acids: CASSQDRTYEQYF.

The rearrangement links TRBV10-2 to TRBJ1-2; 9 nucleotides match TRBD1. This CDR3 contains 15 residues. The V and J ends lost 6 bases and 1 base, in that order; junction bases with no gene match: 6. Germline V gives CDR1 WSHSY, CDR2 SAAADI. In nucleotides, the CDR3 is TGCGCCAGCAGGGGGACAGGGAAGGGTAACTATGGCTACACCTTC. As protein: CASRGTGKGNYGYTF.

This sequence joins TRBV16 and TRBJ1-1; perhaps TRBD1 as D (6 bases). This CDR3 has 14 amino acids. The germline V gene encodes CDR1 KGHSY and CDR2 FQNENV. Trimming removed 4 bases from V and 5 bases from J, with 14 bases in between. The CDR3 loop is CASSLEQGGTEAFF. CDR3 DNA: TGTGCCAGCAGCCTGGAACAGGGAGGGACTGAAGCTTTCTTT.

This clone was found once. J is TRBJ1-2 and V is TRBV27; D is uncertain. Per the germline V gene, CDR1 is MNHEY and CDR2 is SMNVEV (reference sequence). Trimming took off 6 bases at V and 3 bases at J, with 8 bases between the two ends. The CDR3 is 12 amino acids. The CDR3 protein is CASREGYYGYTF. CDR3 bases: TGTGCCAGCAGGGAGGGATACTATGGCTACACCTTC.

The CDR3 DNA is TGCGCCAGCAGCTTGGCCGGGACTAGCTCTTACGAGCAGTACTTC. Amino acids: CASSLAGTSSYEQYF. The chain joins TRBV5-1 to TRBJ2-7; 9 bases fit TRBD2. The CDR3 length is 15 residues. V trimming: 0 bases; J trimming: 4 bases; junction bases outside the gene matches: 5. Germline values: CDR1 SGHRS, CDR2 YFSETQ.

The chain uses TRBV4-1 and TRBJ2-7; 7 nucleotides align to TRBD1. V lost 2 bases, J lost 4 bases, and 8 bases stayed unmatched. The germline V gene encodes CDR1 MGHRA and CDR2 YSYEKL. The CDR3 sequence is 15 residues long. The CDR3 region has the DNA TGCGCCAGCAGCCAAACGACAGGGCTGAGGTACGAGCAGTACTTC. This gives the protein CASSQTTGLRYEQYF.

The chain links TRBV2 to TRBJ2-7; TRBD1 agrees at 7 bases. V shed 0 bases and J 4 bases; nucleotides not matched to a gene: 6. The CDR3 runs to 15 residues. The V gene's germline CDR1 is SNHLY and CDR2 FYNNEI. CDR3 protein: CASSEAWPGGYEQYF. CDR3 nucleotides: TGTGCCAGCAGTGAAGCGTGGCCAGGGGGTTACGAGCAGTACTTC.

The CDR3 sequence is CASSYGGTGAYGYTF. The CDR3 coding sequence is TGCGCCAGCAGCTATGGGGGTACAGGGGCCTATGGCTACACCTTC. This chain joins TRBV5-1 and TRBJ1-2; 7 bases are shared with TRBD1. V lost 3 bases and J lost 4; bases outside the gene matches: 9. CDR3 length equals 15 residues. CDR1 is SGHRS, CDR2 YFSETQ, per germline.

CDR3: CASSLARGRDGYTF. As DNA, the CDR3 is TGTGCCAGCAGCTTAGCCAGGGGACGGGACGGCTACACCTTC. The rearrangement links TRBV11-2 to TRBJ1-2; D might be TRBD1 (6 bases). In germline, CDR1 is SGHAT, CDR2 FQNNGV. V was pared by 1 base and J by 8 bases, with 14 bases between. The length of the CDR3 is 14 residues.

The V call is TRBV15, the J call TRBJ2-7, with 8 positions matching TRBD1. The CDR3 covers 16 residues. The germline gives CDR1 LNHNV, CDR2 YYDKDF (reference sequence). Trimming took 3 bases from V and 4 from J; bases not matched to a gene: 11. CDR3 sequence: CATSRGGQGARYEQYF. As DNA, the CDR3 is TGTGCCACCAGCAGGGGTGGGCAGGGGGCACGGTACGAGCAGTACTTC.

The chain is built from TRBV2 and TRBJ1-1; TRBD1 agrees at 7 bases. Germline V lookup: CDR1 SNHLY, CDR2 FYNNEI. J gave up 5 bases and V 5 bases, and 5 bases lay outside the gene matches. The CDR3 spans 13 residues. This CDR3 reads CASSRDRRTEAFF. CDR3 coding DNA: TGTGCCAGCAGTCGGGACAGAAGGACTGAAGCTTTCTTT. Variable domain in full (rest from reference TRBV2 and TRBJ1-1): EPEVTQTPSHQVTQMGQEVILRCVPISNHLYFYWYRQILGQKVEFLVSFYNNEISEKSEIFDDQFSVERPDGSNFTLKIRSTKLEDSAMYFCASSRDRRTEAFFGQGTRLTVV.

This chain connects TRBV19 to TRBJ2-3; TRBD2 aligns across 7 bases. The trim removed 10 bases at V and 1 base at J, leaving 8 bases unmatched. Germline loops: CDR1 LNHDA, CDR2 SQIVND (reference sequence). CDR3 length: 14 residues. The CDR3, as DNA: TGTGCCACCCGGGACTACCCCCGCACAGATACGCAGTATTTT. Translating it yields CATRDYPRTDTQYF. Combining the CDR3 with reference TRBV19 and TRBJ2-3 gives the whole variable domain DGGITQSPKYLFRKEGQNVTLSCEQNLNHDAMYWYRQDPGQGLRLIYYSQIVNDFQKGDIAEGYSVSREKKESFPLTVTSAQKNPTAFYLCATRDYPRTDTQYFGPGTRLTVL.

The chain is built from TRBV27 and TRBJ1-1, with 7 bases lining up with TRBD1. Looked up from germline, CDR1 is MNHEY and CDR2 is SMNVEV (reference sequence). There are 16 residues in the CDR3. Losses at the gene ends were 6 bases for V and 2 bases for J; bases not matched to a gene: 12. CDR3 residues: CASSPSAGQLNTEAFF. As DNA, the CDR3 is TGTGCCAGCAGCCCTAGTGCGGGACAGTTAAACACTGAAGCTTTCTTT.

The chain links TRBV19 to TRBJ1-2; no clear D. Germline loops: CDR1 LNHDA, CDR2 SQIVND (reference sequence). The CDR3 totals 15 residues. V was pared by 3 bases and J by 0 bases, with 11 bases between. The CDR3 protein is CASSIARGSNYGYTF. The CDR3 DNA sequence: TGTGCCAGTAGTATCGCCCGAGGATCTAACTATGGCTACACCTTC.

The rearrangement uses TRBV30 and TRBJ2-1, with D hard to call. Trimming left V 4 bases short and J 7 bases short, with 14 bases between. Germline CDR1 GTSNPN, CDR2 SVGIG (reference sequence). The CDR3 totals 13 residues. CDR3 DNA: TGTGCCTGGACAGAGGATCTCCGGAATGAGCAGTTCTTC. Protein product: CAWTEDLRNEQFF. The full variable domain, its missing parts supplied by reference TRBV30 and TRBJ2-1, is SQTIHQWPATLVQPVGSPLSLECTVEGTSNPNLYWYRQAAGRGLQLLFYSVGIGQISSEVPQNLSASRPQDRQFILSSKKLLLSDSGFYLCAWTEDLRNEQFFGPGTRLTVL.